This is a list of T cell receptor beta chains from one sample in a study of cytomegalovirus exposure and HLA in healthy donors. Generated by immunoSEQ multiplex PCR, the TCRdb table keeps only in-frame clones and is missing some. The table shows about 190,000 clones, with around 84% occurring only once. The sample taken for sequencing was PBMCs. The source is a man between 18 and 29 years old in good health and CMV-seropositive. Both conserved end residues are part of each CDR3. Each record gives: V gene, J gene, D gene, clone size, CDR3 protein, CDR3 DNA. D genes are given only for firm matches. Clone size appears in some rows only: once, few, many, or a class for an expanded clone.

>TRBV27|TRBJ2-1|TRBD2|-
CASRRTSGSYNEQFF
TGTGCCAGCAGGCGGACTAGCGGGAGTTATAATGAGCAGTTCTTC
>TRBV7-2|TRBJ2-7|TRBD1|once
CASSPHPGQEGEQYF
TGTGCCAGCAGCCCACATCCGGGACAGGAAGGCGAGCAGTACTTC
>TRBV18|TRBJ1-3|-|few
CASSPVTGDTGNTIYF
TGTGCCAGCTCACCAGTGACAGGAGACACTGGAAACACCATATATTTT
>TRBV9|TRBJ2-7|-|-
CASSSGGGPYEQYF
TGTGCCAGCAGCTCCGGGGGTGGTCCCTACGAGCAGTACTTC
>TRBV28|TRBJ1-2|-|-
CASSSLPLYGYTF
TGTGCCAGCAGTTCCCTCCCCCTCTATGGCTACACCTTC
>TRBV12-5|TRBJ2-5|-|-
CASGSPRDFGTETQYF
TGTGCTAGTGGTTCTCCCCGGGACTTCGGGACGGAGACCCAGTACTTC
>TRBV27|TRBJ2-5|TRBD1|once
CASSLRRDRATETQYF
TGTGCCAGCAGTTTACGGCGCGACAGGGCGACGGAGACCCAGTACTTC
>TRBV6-5|TRBJ2-7|TRBD1|-
CASRSGTGGYEQYF
TGTGCCAGCAGGTCCGGGACAGGGGGCTACGAGCAGTACTTC
>TRBV28|TRBJ1-5|-|-
CASCDRSDQPQHF
TGTGCCAGCTGTGACAGGTCCGATCAGCCCCAGCATTTT
>TRBV6-5|TRBJ2-4|-|-
CASSVTGGIQYF
TGTGCCAGCAGTGTAACCGGGGGCATTCAGTACTTC
>TRBV15|TRBJ2-7|TRBD2|-
CATSRDPGLVYEQYF
TGTGCCACCAGCAGAGATCCGGGACTAGTCTACGAGCAGTACTTC
>TRBV25-1|TRBJ2-3|-|few
CASSGRGTDTQYF
TGTGCCAGCAGTGGCCGGGGCACAGATACGCAGTATTTT
>TRBV7-3|TRBJ2-7|-|-
CASSLRWRWAGKYEQYF
TGTGCCAGCAGCTTAAGATGGAGATGGGCGGGGAAGTACGAGCAGTACTTC
>TRBV7-3|TRBJ2-3|-|-
CASSGGAAPDTQYF
TGTGCCAGCAGCGGGGGGGCGGCCCCAGATACGCAGTATTTT
>TRBV5-1|TRBJ2-7|-|-
CASSLVSGTYEQYF
TGCGCCAGCAGCTTGGTGTCAGGGACCTACGAGCAGTACTTC
>TRBV5-4|TRBJ2-5|TRBD2|-
CASSLELAGETQYF
TGTGCCAGCAGCTTGGAGTTAGCGGGAGAGACCCAGTACTTC
>TRBV7-2|TRBJ2-3|-|once
CASSPPDTDTQYF
TGTGCCAGCAGCCCACCAGACACAGATACGCAGTATTTT
>TRBV28|TRBJ2-1|-|-
CASSLGLATNSYNEQFF
TGTGCCAGCAGTTTAGGGCTAGCAACAAACTCCTACAATGAGCAGTTCTTC
>TRBV5-1|TRBJ2-5|-|-
CASSSRRDFQETQYF
TGCGCCAGCAGCTCCCGCCGGGACTTCCAAGAGACCCAGTACTTC
>TRBV5-4|TRBJ2-5|TRBD1|once
CASSPEPYRGETQYF
TGTGCCAGCAGCCCGGAACCTTACAGGGGAGAGACCCAGTACTTC
>TRBV5-1|TRBJ2-5|TRBD1|-
CASSRGTDGETQYF
TGCGCCAGCAGCCGAGGGACAGACGGAGAGACCCAGTACTTC
>TRBV6-6|TRBJ2-7|TRBD1|-
CASSSGQVSYEQYF
TGTGCCAGCAGTTCGGGACAGGTGTCCTACGAGCAGTACTTC
>TRBV27|TRBJ2-1|-|-
CASSGGTKQFF
TGTGCCAGCAGCGGCGGGACCAAGCAGTTCTTC
>TRBV18|TRBJ2-7|TRBD2|-
CASSPPWGGSSYEQYF
TGTGCCAGCTCACCACCCTGGGGCGGGAGCTCCTACGAGCAGTACTTC
>TRBV5-1|TRBJ1-4|-|once
CASSIQGGNEKLFF
TGCGCCAGCAGCATTCAGGGAGGGAATGAAAAACTGTTTTTT
>TRBV6-5|TRBJ2-5|-|-
CASSYGTGEIETQYF
TGTGCCAGCAGTTACGGTACAGGAGAGATAGAGACCCAGTACTTC
>TRBV5-1|TRBJ2-7|-|-
CASSQIDRPPSYEQYF
TGCGCCAGCAGCCAAATAGACAGGCCACCCTCCTACGAGCAGTACTTC
>TRBV7-9|TRBJ1-4|-|-
CATGLIGGNEKLFF
TGTGCCACCGGGTTAATAGGGGGAAACGAAAAACTGTTTTTT
>TRBV6-4|TRBJ2-2|-|few
CASSAELSGELFF
TGTGCCAGCAGTGCTGAGTTATCCGGGGAGCTGTTTTTT